This T cell receptor (beta chain) was sequenced in a study of PD-L1 blockade in urothelial cancer. Study background: Prior exposure to chemotherapy in patients amounted to 0 to 3 regimens received. Samples came from 3 weeks, at the second dose, and 6 weeks into treatment.

TCRdb's copy holds only in-frame clones and misses some; the assay was immunoSEQ multiplex PCR. There are about 39,000 clones in the sample; 80% to 90% occur only once, and around 1.8% lies in the top ten. To note about this clone: Its antigen remains unknown.

Study-level points and caveats: Better survival was predicted by below-median pretreatment blood TCR clonality.

Germline V gives CDR1 SGHNT, CDR2 YYREEE (reference sequence). Trimming took off 2 bases at V and 3 bases at J, with 17 bases between the two ends. The CDR3 length is 16 residues. The receptor comes from a man in his sixties with urothelial cancer. This sample comprised PBMCs, obtained around atezolizumab (anti-PD-L1) treatment. The rearrangement links TRBV5-4 to TRBJ1-2; D is perhaps TRBD1 (6 bases). CDR3 residues: CASSLAFLAGDYGYTF. The DNA of the CDR3 is TGTGCCAGCAGCTTAGCTTTTCTGGCAGGGGACTATGGCTACACCTTC.